This T cell receptor beta chain was documented in a study of PD-1 blockade in classical Hodgkin lymphoma. Study results and limitations: In newly diagnosed patients, baseline TCR diversity was reportedly below that of healthy donors. Exclusion applied to patients who initiated nivolumab less than 1 year following ASCT. Baseline diversity was lower in partial responders and progressors than complete responders.

Germline loops: CDR1 MDHEN, CDR2 SYDVKM. The CDR3 covers 17 residues. Trimming removed 5 bases from V and 3 bases from J, with 22 bases in between. Relapse was seen in all patients after autologous stem cell transplantation, and brentuximab vedotin exposure was variable. On this clone: The antigen is unknown.

Some clones are missing from TCRdb's copy, which holds only in-frame ones; the method was immunoSEQ multiplex PCR. In the table there are roughly 140,000 clones, nearly 80% of which are singletons. The specimen comprised peripheral blood mononuclear cells (PBMCs), sampled before the second cycle of nivolumab. V and J are TRBV28 and TRBJ1-1, with TRBD1 as a possible D gene (6 bases). This TCR came from a human donor with classical Hodgkin lymphoma. The CDR3 reads CASSAPATQGLDTEAFF. The CDR3 coding sequence is TGTGCCAGCAGTGCACCTGCCACTCAGGGGCTCGACACTGAAGCTTTCTTT.